The subject of this entry is one TCR beta chain. Its antigen is still unknown. Per the germline V gene, CDR1 is MDHEN and CDR2 is SYDVKM. With 6 bases clipped from V and 4 bases from J, the junction kept 9 bases outside the gene matches. The length of the CDR3 is 15 residues. This entry belongs to a study of cytomegalovirus exposure and HLA in healthy donors. 13 Jbeta primers and 60 Vbeta primers were used for the PCR. This table comes from immunoSEQ multiplex PCR, and its TCRdb copy is limited to in-frame clones, with some not included. The repertoire holds roughly 98,000 clones, around 77% seen once, with approximately 3.5% in the top ten. General study findings and limits: Productive rates of about 87% or about 30% were seen for most TCR beta V segments in an earlier analysis.

This TCR derives from a man in his forties or fifties in good health and CMV-seronegative. The chain joins TRBV28 to TRBJ2-7; the match to TRBD1 covers 10 bases. The sequencing input was PBMCs. The CDR3 sequence is CASRVDRGQVYEQYF. CDR3 coding DNA: TGTGCCAGCAGGGTCGACAGGGGGCAAGTGTACGAGCAGTACTTC.